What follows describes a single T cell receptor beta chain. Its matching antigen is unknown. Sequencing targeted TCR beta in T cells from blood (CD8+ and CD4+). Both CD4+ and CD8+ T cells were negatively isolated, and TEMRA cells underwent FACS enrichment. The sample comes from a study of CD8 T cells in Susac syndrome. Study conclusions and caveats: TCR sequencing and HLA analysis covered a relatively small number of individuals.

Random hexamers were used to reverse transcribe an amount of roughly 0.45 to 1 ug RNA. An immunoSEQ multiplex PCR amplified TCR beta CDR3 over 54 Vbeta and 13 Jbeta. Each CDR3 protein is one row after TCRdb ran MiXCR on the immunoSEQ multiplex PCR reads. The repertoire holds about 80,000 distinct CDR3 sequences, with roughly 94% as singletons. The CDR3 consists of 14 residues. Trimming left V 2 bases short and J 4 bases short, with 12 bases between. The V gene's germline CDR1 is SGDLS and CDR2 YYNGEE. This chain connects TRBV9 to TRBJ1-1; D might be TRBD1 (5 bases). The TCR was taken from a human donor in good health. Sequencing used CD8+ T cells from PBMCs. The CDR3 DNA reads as TGTGCCAGCAGCGTTGGGGGTGCGGCCACTGAAGCTTTCTTT. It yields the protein CASSVGGAATEAFF.